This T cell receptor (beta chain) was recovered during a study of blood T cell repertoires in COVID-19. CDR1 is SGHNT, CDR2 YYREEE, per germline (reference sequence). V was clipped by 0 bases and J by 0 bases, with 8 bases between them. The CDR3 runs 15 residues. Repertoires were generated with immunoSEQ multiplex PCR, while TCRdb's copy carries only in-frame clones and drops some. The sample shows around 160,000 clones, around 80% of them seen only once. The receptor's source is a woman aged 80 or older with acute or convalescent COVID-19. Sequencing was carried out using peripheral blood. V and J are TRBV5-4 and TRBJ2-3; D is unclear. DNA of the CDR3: TGTGCCAGCAGCTTGGTCGGTCCTAGCACAGATACGCAGTATTTT. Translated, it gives CASSLVGPSTDTQYF.